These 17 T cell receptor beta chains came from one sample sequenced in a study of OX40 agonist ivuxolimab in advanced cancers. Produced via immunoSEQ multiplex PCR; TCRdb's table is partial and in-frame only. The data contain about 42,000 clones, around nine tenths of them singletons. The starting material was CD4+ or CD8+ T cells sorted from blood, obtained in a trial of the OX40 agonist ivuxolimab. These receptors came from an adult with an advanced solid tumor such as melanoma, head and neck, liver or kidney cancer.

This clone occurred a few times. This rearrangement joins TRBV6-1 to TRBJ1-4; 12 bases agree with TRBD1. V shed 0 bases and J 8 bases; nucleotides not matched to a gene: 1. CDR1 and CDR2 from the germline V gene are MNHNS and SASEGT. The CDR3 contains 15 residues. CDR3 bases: TGTGCCAGCAGTGAAGCGGGGACAGGGGGCGAAAAACTGTTTTTT. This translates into CASSEAGTGGEKLFF.

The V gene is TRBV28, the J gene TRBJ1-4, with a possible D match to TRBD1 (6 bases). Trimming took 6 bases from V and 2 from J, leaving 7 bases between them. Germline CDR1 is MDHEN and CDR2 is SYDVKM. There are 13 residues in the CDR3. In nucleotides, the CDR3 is TGTGCCAGCAGGGGGGCTACTAATGAAAAACTGTTTTTT. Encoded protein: CASRGATNEKLFF.

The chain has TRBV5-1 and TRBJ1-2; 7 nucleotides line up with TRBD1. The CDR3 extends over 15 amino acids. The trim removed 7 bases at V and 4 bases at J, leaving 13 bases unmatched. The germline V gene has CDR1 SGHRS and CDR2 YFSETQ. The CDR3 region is CASAPTGDASYGYTF. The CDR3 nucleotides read TGCGCCAGCGCGCCCACAGGGGATGCATCCTATGGCTACACCTTC. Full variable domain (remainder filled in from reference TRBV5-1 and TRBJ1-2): KAGVTQTPRYLIKTRGQQVTLSCSPISGHRSVSWYQQTPGQGLQFLFEYFSETQRNKGNFPGRFSGRQFSNSRSEMNVSTLELGDSALYLCASAPTGDASYGYTFGSGTRLTVV.

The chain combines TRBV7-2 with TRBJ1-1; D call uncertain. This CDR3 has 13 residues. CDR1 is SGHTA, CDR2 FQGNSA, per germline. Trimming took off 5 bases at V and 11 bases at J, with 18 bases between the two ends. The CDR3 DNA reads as TGTGCCAGCAGCGCTCGACGGGGAAGTGAGGCTTTCTTT. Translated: CASSARRGSEAFF.

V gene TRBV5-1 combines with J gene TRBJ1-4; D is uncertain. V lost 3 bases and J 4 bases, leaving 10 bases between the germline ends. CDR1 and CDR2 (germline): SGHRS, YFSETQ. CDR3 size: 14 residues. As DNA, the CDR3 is TGCGCCAGCAGCTCAGAACCCTATAATGAAAAACTGTTTTTT. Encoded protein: CASSSEPYNEKLFF.

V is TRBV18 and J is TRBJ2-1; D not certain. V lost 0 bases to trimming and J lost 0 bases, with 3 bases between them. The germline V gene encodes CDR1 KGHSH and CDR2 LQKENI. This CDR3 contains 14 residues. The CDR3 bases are TGTGCCAGCTCACCACCGAACTCCTACAATGAGCAGTTCTTC. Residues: CASSPPNSYNEQFF.

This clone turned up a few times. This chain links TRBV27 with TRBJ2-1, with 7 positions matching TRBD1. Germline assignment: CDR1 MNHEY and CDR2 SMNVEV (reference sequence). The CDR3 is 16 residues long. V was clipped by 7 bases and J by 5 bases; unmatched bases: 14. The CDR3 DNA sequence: TGTGCCAGCACCAAAAGCCGGGACAGACTTCACAATGAGCAGTTCTTC. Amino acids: CASTKSRDRLHNEQFF.

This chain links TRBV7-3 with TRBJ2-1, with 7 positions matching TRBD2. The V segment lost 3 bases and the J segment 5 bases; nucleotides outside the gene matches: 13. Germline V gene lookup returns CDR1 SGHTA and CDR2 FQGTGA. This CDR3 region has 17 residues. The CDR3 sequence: CASSLHLRGREDNEQFF. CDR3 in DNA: TGTGCCAGCAGCTTGCATCTCCGCGGGAGAGAAGACAATGAGCAGTTCTTC. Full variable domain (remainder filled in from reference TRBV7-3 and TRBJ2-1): GAGVSQTPSNKVTEKGKYVELRCDPISGHTALYWYRQSLGQGPEFLIYFQGTGAADDSGLPNDRFFAVRPEGSVSTLKIQRTERGDSAVYLCASSLHLRGREDNEQFFGPGTRLTVL.

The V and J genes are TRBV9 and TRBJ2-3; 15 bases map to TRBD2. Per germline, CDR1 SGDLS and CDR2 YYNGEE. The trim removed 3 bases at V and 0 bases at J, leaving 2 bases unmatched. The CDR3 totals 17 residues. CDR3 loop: CASSGGLAGGSTDTQYF. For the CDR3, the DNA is TGTGCCAGCAGCGGGGGACTAGCGGGAGGAAGCACAGATACGCAGTATTTT.

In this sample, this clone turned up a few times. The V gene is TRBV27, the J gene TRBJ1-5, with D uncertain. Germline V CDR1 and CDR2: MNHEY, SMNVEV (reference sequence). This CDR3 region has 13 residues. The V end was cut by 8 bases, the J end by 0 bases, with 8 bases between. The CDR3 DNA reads TGTGCCAGCTCCGGAAATAGCAATCAGCCCCAGCATTTT. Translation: CASSGNSNQPQHF.

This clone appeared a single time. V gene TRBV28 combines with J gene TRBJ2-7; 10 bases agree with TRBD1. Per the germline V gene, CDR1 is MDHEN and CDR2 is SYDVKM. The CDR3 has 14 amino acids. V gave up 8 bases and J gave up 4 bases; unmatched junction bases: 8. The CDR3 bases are TGTGCCAGCGGGTTGACAGGGGGCTTTTACGAGCAGTACTTC. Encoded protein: CASGLTGGFYEQYF.

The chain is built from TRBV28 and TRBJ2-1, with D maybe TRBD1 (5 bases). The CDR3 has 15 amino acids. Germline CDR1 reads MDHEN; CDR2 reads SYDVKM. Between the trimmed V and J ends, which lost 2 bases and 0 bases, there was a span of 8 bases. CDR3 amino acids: CASSLGQGSYNEQFF. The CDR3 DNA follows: TGTGCCAGCAGTTTAGGGCAGGGCTCCTACAATGAGCAGTTCTTC.

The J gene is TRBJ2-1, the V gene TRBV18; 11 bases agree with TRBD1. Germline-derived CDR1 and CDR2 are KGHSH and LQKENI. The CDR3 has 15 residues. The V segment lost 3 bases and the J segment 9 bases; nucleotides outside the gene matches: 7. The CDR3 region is CASSPQGQGAGEQFF. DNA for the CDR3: TGTGCCAGCTCACCTCAAGGACAGGGGGCCGGTGAGCAGTTCTTC.

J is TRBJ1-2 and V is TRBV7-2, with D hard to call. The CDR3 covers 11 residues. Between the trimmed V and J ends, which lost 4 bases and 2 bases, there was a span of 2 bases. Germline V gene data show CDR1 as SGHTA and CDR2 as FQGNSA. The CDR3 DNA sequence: TGTGCCAGCAGCTCAAACTATGGCTACACCTTC. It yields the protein CASSSNYGYTF. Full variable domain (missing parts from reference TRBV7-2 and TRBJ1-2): GAGVSQSPSNKVTEKGKDVELRCDPISGHTALYWYRQSLGQGLEFLIYFQGNSAPDKSGLPSDRFSAERTGGSVSTLTIQRTQQEDSAVYLCASSSNYGYTFGSGTRLTVV.

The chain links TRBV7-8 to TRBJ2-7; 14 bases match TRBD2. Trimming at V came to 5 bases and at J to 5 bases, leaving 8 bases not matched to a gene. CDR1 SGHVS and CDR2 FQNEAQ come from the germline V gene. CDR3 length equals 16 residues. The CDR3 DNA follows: TGTGCCAGCAGCGCACGACTAGCGGGAGGGCCTCACGAGCAGTACTTC. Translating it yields CASSARLAGGPHEQYF.

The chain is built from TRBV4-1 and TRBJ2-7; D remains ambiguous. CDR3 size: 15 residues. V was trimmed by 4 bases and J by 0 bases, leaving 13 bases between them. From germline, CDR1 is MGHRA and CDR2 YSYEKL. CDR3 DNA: TGCGCCAGCAGCCGAAAGGACGGCGTCTCCTACGAGCAGTACTTC. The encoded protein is CASSRKDGVSYEQYF.

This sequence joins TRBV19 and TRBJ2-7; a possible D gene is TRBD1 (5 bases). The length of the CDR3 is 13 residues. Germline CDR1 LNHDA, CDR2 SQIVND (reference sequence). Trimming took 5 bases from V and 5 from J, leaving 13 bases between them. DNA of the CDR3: TGTGCCAGTAGTGAAAGGTTGGGGCACGAGCAGTACTTC. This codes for CASSERLGHEQYF.